A selection of T cell receptor beta chains follows, all from one sample in a study of T cells in Graves' hyperthyroidism and ophthalmopathy. TCRdb reprocessed the multiplex PCR reads via MiXCR and lists one record per CDR3 protein. The data show hundreds of thousands of distinct CDR3 sequences, about 45% seen once. The sequencing input was peripheral blood or thyroid tissue (not recorded which). These receptors all come from a woman between 18 and 29 years old with Graves' hyperthyroidism. CDR3s include the opening cysteine and the closing phenylalanine or tryptophan. D genes are given only for firm matches. Expanded clones get a size class; other rows say once, few or many, or leave the size out.

>TRBD1|TRBJ1-1|.|TRBV5-1
CASTWTGGTTEAFF
TGCGCCAGCACCTGGACAGGGGGGACCACTGAAGCTTTCTTT
>.|TRBJ2-7|.|TRBV2
CASSEGTFHEQYF
TGTGCCAGCAGCGAGGGCACCTTCCACGAGCAGTACTTC
>.|TRBJ1-2|many|TRBV25-1
CASVGKEDYGYTF
TGTGCCAGCGTGGGGAAGGAAGACTATGGCTACACCTTC
>.|TRBJ1-1|many|TRBV7-9
CASSHLARDTEAFF
TGTGCCAGCAGCCATCTGGCCCGGGACACTGAAGCTTTCTTT
>.|TRBJ1-2|many|TRBV14
CASSQGGLYYGYTF
TGTGCCAGCAGCCAAGGAGGACTCTACTATGGCTACACCTTC
>.|TRBJ2-7|.|TRBV24-1
CATASSEGEQYF
TGTGCCACCGCCTCTAGCGAAGGCGAGCAGTACTTC
>.|TRBJ1-1|.|TRBV7-2
CASSLQRKGAEAFF
TGTGCCAGCAGCCTACAGAGGAAGGGCGCTGAAGCTTTCTTT
>.|TRBJ1-2|.|TRBV20-1
CSAPKTTGFGYTF
TGCAGTGCCCCGAAAACCACAGGTTTCGGCTACACCTTC
>.|TRBJ2-2|few|TRBV7-6
CASTQTSVGLFF
TGTGCCAGCACTCAGACCTCGGTGGGGCTGTTTTTT
>.|TRBJ2-1|.|TRBV29-1
CSVPRWANEQFF
TGCAGCGTGCCTCGTTGGGCCAATGAGCAGTTCTTC
>.|TRBJ2-7|few|TRBV14
CASSQDNPGTRGDEQYF
TGTGCCAGCAGCCAAGATAATCCCGGGACAAGGGGGGACGAGCAGTACTTC
>.|TRBJ1-5|.|TRBV5-1
CASSLGRQHF
TGTGCCAGCAGCTTAGGGAGACAGCATTTT
>.|TRBJ1-1|many|TRBV7-9
CASSPENTEAFF
TGTGCCAGCAGCCCAGAGAACACTGAAGCTTTCTTT
>TRBD1|TRBJ1-5|.|TRBV10-3
CASGTGDNQPQHF
TGTGCCAGCGGGACAGGGGACAATCAGCCCCAGCATTTT
>TRBD1|TRBJ1-6|.|TRBV11-2
CASSFRDRDNSPLHF
TGTGCCAGCAGCTTCCGGGACAGAGATAATTCACCCCTCCACTTT
>.|TRBJ1-2|many|TRBV9
CASSEAGLGYTF
TGTGCCAGCAGCGAAGCGGGGCTTGGCTACACCTTC
>TRBD2|TRBJ2-7|few|TRBV29-1
CSVEGASGTLSYEQYF
TGCAGCGTTGAAGGGGCTAGCGGGACCCTCTCCTACGAGCAGTACTTC
>.|TRBJ1-1|many|TRBV20-1
CSASRQRNTEAFF
TGCAGTGCTAGTAGACAGCGAAACACTGAAGCTTTCTTT
>.|TRBJ2-7|.|TRBV19
CASSPLGGGVYGQYF
TGTGCCAGTAGTCCCCTGGGGGGTGGAGTTTACGGGCAGTACTTC
>TRBD1|TRBJ2-7|.|TRBV29-1
CSVLTGASSEQYF
TGCAGCGTCCTAACAGGGGCTTCGAGCGAGCAGTACTTC
>TRBD2|TRBJ2-7|.|TRBV29-1
CSVDGTSLYEQYF
TGCAGCGTTGATGGGACTAGCTTATATGAGCAGTACTTC
>TRBD2|TRBJ2-2|once|TRBV5-3
CASTRTSEGTGELFF
TGTGCCAGCACCCGAACTAGCGAAGGCACCGGGGAGCTGTTTTTT
>.|TRBJ1-4|.|TRBV5-1
CASRSDEKLFF
TGCGCCAGCAGGTCCGATGAAAAACTGTTTTTT
>.|TRBJ2-7|.|TRBV2
CASSYSQSLSSYEQYF
TGTGCCAGCAGTTACTCCCAGAGTCTAAGCTCCTACGAGCAGTACTTC
>TRBD1|TRBJ2-7|many|TRBV7-2
CASSPRTGIYEQYF
TGTGCCAGCAGCCCCAGGACAGGAATCTACGAGCAGTACTTC
>TRBD1|TRBJ2-7|.|TRBV7-2
CASSKDRGFTAEQYF
TGTGCCAGCAGCAAGGACAGGGGTTTCACGGCCGAGCAGTACTTC
>.|TRBJ2-5|few|TRBV19
CASSTDVQETQYF
TGTGCCAGTAGTACGGACGTTCAAGAGACCCAGTACTTC
>.|TRBJ1-1|.|TRBV10-3
CAIRLTADEAFF
TGTGCCATCAGGTTGACAGCGGATGAAGCTTTCTTT
>.|TRBJ1-2|.|TRBV25-1
CASRDAGHGYTF
TGTGCCAGCAGAGATGCCGGGCATGGCTACACCTTC
>TRBD1|TRBJ2-7|few|TRBV7-9
CASSYSDRGSYEQYF
TGTGCCAGCAGTTACTCGGACAGGGGTTCCTACGAGCAGTACTTC
>TRBD1|TRBJ1-2|.|TRBV7-3
CASSSRDSGYTF
TGTGCCAGCAGCTCCCGGGACAGCGGCTACACCTTC
>.|TRBJ1-2|.|TRBV7-9
CASSHQVGGYTF
TGTGCCAGCAGCCATCAAGTAGGGGGCTACACCTTC
>TRBD1|TRBJ1-5|.|TRBV7-2
CASSLSRSPGGPHSNQPQHF
TGTGCCAGCAGCTTAAGTAGGAGCCCAGGGGGCCCTCATAGCAATCAGCCCCAGCATTTT
>.|TRBJ1-5|few|TRBV25-1
CASTSSGGNQPQHF
TGTGCCAGCACATCTTCCGGAGGGAATCAGCCCCAGCATTTT
>.|TRBJ2-6|once|TRBV7-2
CASSQVTGANVLTF
TGTGCCAGCAGCCAGGTGACCGGGGCCAACGTCCTGACTTTC
>.|TRBJ2-5|few|TRBV7-9
CASSSGRWGEGETQYF
TGTGCCAGCAGCTCAGGAAGATGGGGTGAGGGAGAGACCCAGTACTTC
>TRBD2|TRBJ2-7|few|TRBV3-1
CASSVKPSGSYEQYF
TGCGCCAGCAGTGTGAAGCCTAGCGGTTCTTACGAGCAGTACTTC
>.|TRBJ1-4|.|TRBV7-8
CAGSLFPGEDEKLFF
TGTGCCGGCAGCTTGTTTCCGGGGGAGGATGAAAAACTGTTTTTT
>TRBD1|TRBJ2-7|.|TRBV12-3/TRBV12-4
CASSLGTGIGEQYF
TGTGCCAGCAGCCTTGGGACAGGGATCGGCGAGCAGTACTTC
>.|TRBJ1-5|few|TRBV9
CASSEARGRQPQHF
TGTGCCAGCAGCGAGGCCCGGGGGCGTCAGCCCCAGCATTTT
>.|TRBJ1-1|.|TRBV6-1
CASTLHLQGTEAFF
TGTGCCAGCACCCTACATCTCCAGGGCACTGAAGCTTTCTTT
>.|TRBJ2-7|.|TRBV2
CASSLRGGTNEQYF
TGTGCCAGCAGTCTCAGGGGAGGAACCAACGAGCAGTACTTC
>.|TRBJ2-7|.|TRBV7-2
CASSQDLQGYEQYF
TGTGCCAGCAGCCAAGATTTGCAGGGCTACGAGCAGTACTTC
>.|TRBJ1-3|.|TRBV9
CASSVERNTIYF
TGTGCCAGCAGCGTAGAGCGTAACACCATATATTTT
>.|TRBJ1-3|.|TRBV6-1
CASTPIQSSGNTIYF
TGTGCCAGCACGCCGATTCAAAGCTCTGGAAACACCATATATTTT
>.|TRBJ1-5|many|TRBV7-9
CASSSPQGPQHF
TGTGCCAGCAGCTCCCCCCAGGGACCCCAGCATTTT
>TRBD1|TRBJ1-1|.|TRBV27
CASRTTGRGLYAEAFF
TGTGCCAGCAGAACTACTGGCAGGGGGCTATATGCTGAAGCTTTCTTT
>.|TRBJ1-1|once|TRBV29-1
CSVMTAEAFF
TGCAGCGTTATGACAGCTGAAGCTTTCTTT
>.|TRBJ1-6|.|TRBV9
CASSEVGENSPLHF
TGTGCCAGCAGCGAGGTGGGGGAAAATTCACCCCTCCACTTT
>TRBD1|TRBJ1-3|few|TRBV9
CASSAGTGLSGNTIYF
TGTGCCAGCAGCGCCGGGACAGGGCTTTCTGGAAACACCATATATTTT
>.|TRBJ2-5|many|TRBV7-2
CASSFAVQWQYF
TGTGCCAGCAGCTTCGCCGTGCAATGGCAGTACTTC